The 29 T cell receptor beta chains in this list originate from one sample, sequenced in a study of blood T cells in healthy people across ages. For the second PCR, which ran for roughly 6 to 12 cycles, a sample-barcoded 5' primer and a J-beta primer mix were used. Each CDR3 protein gets one entry after TCRdb re-called the 5' RACE reads with MiXCR. The sample shows 1 million to 1.2 million distinct CDR3 sequences, 35% to 45% of them seen only once. Sequenced input: blood. These receptors came from a man between 18 and 29 years old in good health.

This clonotype appeared a few times. The gene calls are TRBV12-3 or TRBV12-4 and TRBJ1-2; D unclear. Trimming shortened V by 10 bases and J by 1 base, and 16 bases separated the two germline ends. This CDR3 is built from 14 residues. This CDR3 reads CAIVRSGSNYGYTF. In DNA, the CDR3 is TGTGCCATCGTGAGGTCAGGAAGTAACTATGGCTACACCTTC.

This clonotype was observed a handful of times. This CDR3 reads CASSPQQGSGTEAFF. The CDR3 DNA follows: TGTGCCAGCAGCCCACAACAGGGGTCGGGTACTGAAGCTTTCTTT. The chain joins TRBV7-2 to TRBJ1-1; 7 bases map to TRBD1. Germline V gene lookup returns CDR1 SGHTA and CDR2 FQGNSA. The CDR3 is made up of 15 amino acids. V shed 5 bases and J 5 bases; nucleotides not matched to a gene: 11.

This CDR3 reads CASRDTSNEKLFF. As DNA, the CDR3 is TGTGCCAGCCGGGACACCTCTAATGAAAAACTGTTTTTT. V is TRBV2 and J is TRBJ1-4; tentative D call: TRBD1 (6 bases). Trimming left V 8 bases short and J 3 bases short, with 10 bases between. This CDR3 has 13 residues. Germline V gene data show CDR1 as SNHLY and CDR2 as FYNNEI.

This clonotype was detected only a few times. Here the CDR3 reads CASNKYQETQYF. Here the CDR3 DNA reads TGTGCCAGCAACAAATACCAAGAGACCCAGTACTTC. The gene calls are TRBV5-5 and TRBJ2-5, with no clear D. The CDR3 loop spans 12 amino acids. The V and J ends lost 6 bases and 0 bases respectively, with 6 bases between them. Per the germline V gene, CDR1 is SGHKS and CDR2 is YYEKEE (reference sequence).

DNA for the CDR3: TGCGCCAGCAGCCAAGTTTCCCGTCCCAGTGAGCAGTTCTTC. Its protein is CASSQVSRPSEQFF. V usage is TRBV4-3 and J usage is TRBJ2-1; no clear D. Germline-derived CDR1 and CDR2 are LGHNA and YSLEER. The V end was cut by 1 base, the J end by 9 bases, with 13 bases between. CDR3 size: 14 residues.

On this clonotype itself: This may be a read error, as it is one base from a much larger clone. The chain recombines TRBV7-2 with TRBJ2-3; TRBD2 matches at 10 bases. Germline V gene sequence: CDR1 SGHTA, CDR2 FQGNSA. CDR3 length equals 16 residues. The CDR3 nucleotides read TGTGTCAGCAGCTTAGCGGGGGGCCTATCCACAGATACGCAGTATTTT. Protein: CVSSLAGGLSTDTQYF. Full variable domain (rest looked up from reference TRBV7-2 and TRBJ2-3): GAGVSQSPSNKVTEKGKDVELRCDPISGHTALYWYRQSLGQGLEFLIYFQGNSAPDKSGLPSDRFSAERTGGSVSTLTIQRTQQEDSAVYLCVSSLAGGLSTDTQYFGPGTRLTVL.

This clonotype was seen a few times. CDR3 region: CASSSDRRANNEQFF. For the CDR3, the DNA is TGTGCCAGCAGTTCCGACAGACGGGCTAACAATGAGCAGTTCTTC. V usage is TRBV6-2 or TRBV6-3 and J usage is TRBJ2-1; D might be TRBD1 (5 bases). This CDR3 region has 15 residues. Germline V gene sequence: CDR1 MNHEY, CDR2 SVGEGT. V was pared by 4 bases and J by 5 bases, with 15 bases between.

The table lists this clonotype with a few counts. J is TRBJ2-3 and V is TRBV20-1; TRBD2 matches at 7 bases. CDR1 is DFQATT, CDR2 SNEGSKA, per germline (reference sequence). The junction had 8 bases not matched to a gene; V was cut back by 3 bases and J by 2 bases. The CDR3 is 15 residues long. The CDR3 coding sequence is TGCAGTGCTAGTGCCAGCGGGGAGGTCACAGATACGCAGTATTTT. Amino acid sequence: CSASASGEVTDTQYF.

This clonotype was observed a few times. This chain links TRBV18 with TRBJ2-7, with D possibly TRBD1 on 6 matching bases. V lost 6 bases to trimming and J lost 2 bases, with 17 bases between them. CDR3 length: 15 residues. Germline V gene lookup returns CDR1 KGHSH and CDR2 LQKENI. In nucleotides, the CDR3 is TGTGCCAGCTCGCTCCCGGACAGTCCGACCTACGAGCAGTACTTC. This codes for CASSLPDSPTYEQYF. Using reference TRBV18 and TRBJ2-7 for the parts outside the CDR3, the full variable domain is NAGVMQNPRHLVRRRGQEARLRCSPMKGHSHVYWYRQLPEEGLKFMVYLQKENIIDESGMPKERFSAEFPKEGPSILRIQQVVRGDSAAYFCASSLPDSPTYEQYFGPGTRLTVT.

This chain joins TRBV3-1 and TRBJ1-2, with D maybe TRBD1 (6 bases). This CDR3 has 18 residues. Germline V lookup: CDR1 LGHDT, CDR2 YNNKEL (reference sequence). Between the trimmed V and J ends, which lost 0 bases and 8 bases, there was a span of 25 bases. The CDR3 DNA reads as TGTGCCAGCAGCCAAGATAGGGGTTCGGGAGACAGGAACGTCGGCTACACCTTC. It is translated as CASSQDRGSGDRNVGYTF.

This clonotype showed up many times. The V and J genes are TRBV12-3 or TRBV12-4 and TRBJ2-3; D remains ambiguous. CDR3 length: 15 residues. Trimming removed 5 bases at V and 4 bases at J, with 16 bases between. CDR3 sequence: CASSESPRGPDTQYF. The DNA for the CDR3 is TGTGCCAGCAGTGAATCGCCAAGAGGCCCAGATACGCAGTATTTT.

V usage is TRBV6-5 and J usage is TRBJ2-1, with D possibly TRBD2 on 6 matching bases. The CDR3 is made up of 15 amino acids. In germline, CDR1 is MNHEY, CDR2 SVGAGI. The germline V and J ends were trimmed by 2 bases and 0 bases, with 8 bases remaining between them. CDR3 in DNA: TGTGCCAGCAGTTACAACGGGGGCTCCTACAATGAGCAGTTCTTC. This encodes CASSYNGGSYNEQFF.

V is TRBV10-3 and J is TRBJ2-4; the match to TRBD1 covers 7 bases. Looked up from germline, CDR1 is ENHRY and CDR2 is SYGVKD. Trimming took 2 bases from V and 0 from J; bases not matched to a gene: 10. This CDR3 comprises 18 residues. DNA for the CDR3: TGTGCCATCAGTGAGGAACAGGGGAGATATCTAGCCAAAAACATTCAGTACTTC. It codes for CAISEEQGRYLAKNIQYF.

This clonotype was recorded a few times. The genes are TRBV9 and TRBJ2-7; 7 bases match TRBD2. The CDR3 spans 14 residues. Looked up from germline, CDR1 is SGDLS and CDR2 is YYNGEE. The J segment lost 2 bases and the V segment lost 4 bases, leaving 6 bases of the junction unmatched. CDR3: CASSLAGVPYEQYF. The CDR3 DNA reads TGTGCCAGCAGCCTCGCGGGGGTACCCTACGAGCAGTACTTC. Based on the CDR3 plus reference TRBV9 and TRBJ2-7, the full variable domain is DSGVTQTPKHLITATGQRVTLRCSPRSGDLSVYWYQQSLDQGLQFLIQYYNGEERAKGNILERFSAQQFPDLHSELNLSSLELGDSALYFCASSLAGVPYEQYFGPGTRLTVT.

This clonotype was detected only a few times. The chain carries TRBV4-1 and TRBJ2-5, with TRBD1 matching over 10 bases. The CDR3 is 15 amino acids. Germline V gives CDR1 MGHRA, CDR2 YSYEKL. With V trimmed by 5 bases and J by 3 bases, 6 bases remained unmatched. The CDR3 protein is CASSSQGTGEETQYF. CDR3 coding DNA: TGCGCCAGCAGCTCTCAGGGGACAGGGGAAGAGACCCAGTACTTC.

Concerning this clonotype: A much larger clone sits a single nucleotide away, making a read error possible. J is TRBJ2-1 and V is TRBV20-1, with 11 nucleotides matching TRBD2. Germline CDR1 reads DFQATT; CDR2 reads SNEGSKA (reference sequence). This CDR3 comprises 16 residues. Here the CDR3 reads CGAMGLAAGLGSEQFF. DNA for the CDR3: TGCGGTGCCATGGGACTAGCGGCGGGGTTGGGTAGTGAGCAGTTCTTC.

CDR3 nucleotide sequence: TGTGCCAGCAGTCCTAGAGGGGGCTGGGGTGAAAAACTGTTTTTT. Protein sequence: CASSPRGGWGEKLFF. The chain combines TRBV28 with TRBJ1-4; 7 nucleotides align to TRBD1. V dropped 5 bases and J dropped 7; count of bases not matched to a gene: 10. The CDR3 contains 15 residues. Germline-derived CDR1 and CDR2 are MDHEN and SYDVKM.

This clonotype has just a few counts. The chain employs TRBV20-1 and TRBJ1-1, with D uncertain. This CDR3 is built from 13 residues. The V and J ends lost 3 bases and 4 bases respectively, with 12 bases between them. Per germline, CDR1 DFQATT and CDR2 SNEGSKA (reference sequence). In DNA, the CDR3 is TGCAGTGCTAGTGAACGGACGAGCACTGAAGCTTTCTTT. It encodes CSASERTSTEAFF.

This clonotype was picked up a small number of times. The chain links TRBV12-3 or TRBV12-4 to TRBJ1-5, with TRBD1 matching over 7 bases. CDR3 length equals 14 residues. J lost 3 bases, V lost 6 bases, and 5 bases had no gene match. The CDR3 nucleotides are TGTGCCAGCAGAGAAGGGACAGTCAATCAGCCCCAGCATTTT. It translates to CASREGTVNQPQHF.

The chain is built from TRBV10-3 and TRBJ1-2; D unclear. V lost 2 bases, J lost 2 bases, and 6 bases lay in between. Germline lookup yields CDR1 ENHRY and CDR2 SYGVKD. This CDR3 spans 13 amino acids. CDR3 DNA sequence: TGTGCCATCAGTGAGAAGAACAACTATGGCTACACCTTC. It encodes CAISEKNNYGYTF.

The sample holds a few counts of this clonotype. The chain has TRBV5-8 and TRBJ2-7; D is uncertain. The CDR3 covers 13 residues. V lost 4 bases to trimming and J lost 3 bases, with 11 bases between them. Per the germline V gene, CDR1 is SGHTS and CDR2 is YDEGEE. The DNA for the CDR3 is TGTGCCAGCAGCCACGAACAAGGCTACGAGCAGTACTTC. This sequence encodes CASSHEQGYEQYF.

As regards this clonotype: A much larger clonotype is one base distant, so this may be a read error. V gene TRBV29-1 combines with J gene TRBJ2-7; the D is unclear. This CDR3 has 12 residues. Germline V gene sequence: CDR1 SQVTM, CDR2 ANQGSEA. This CDR3 is CGVETPPYEQYF. CDR3 nucleotide sequence: TGCGGCGTGGAGACCCCTCCCTACGAGCAGTACTTC.

The chain combines TRBV7-2 with TRBJ2-7, with D unresolved. Germline CDR1 SGHTA, CDR2 FQGNSA. The germline V and J ends were trimmed by 0 bases and 6 bases, with 9 bases remaining between them. The CDR3 is 13 residues long. The CDR3 region is CASSLALSSEQYF. CDR3 bases: TGTGCCAGCAGCTTAGCGTTGAGTAGCGAGCAGTACTTC.

This CDR3 reads CASSYRGVRDTQYF. The CDR3 DNA reads as TGTGCCAGCAGCTACCGGGGGGTCCGGGATACGCAGTATTTT. This chain links TRBV11-1 with TRBJ2-3, with 7 bases that match TRBD2. CDR1 is SGHAT and CDR2 is FQDESV in the germline V gene (reference sequence). The CDR3 sequence is 14 residues long. The V segment lost 4 bases and the J segment 6 bases; nucleotides outside the gene matches: 7.

The chain combines TRBV29-1 with TRBJ2-3; TRBD2 might be the D (5 bases). The CDR3 loop spans 12 amino acids. The germline V and J ends were trimmed by 8 bases and 3 bases, with 12 bases remaining between them. Germline values: CDR1 SQVTM, CDR2 ANQGSEA. This chain's CDR3 is CSSGLRTDTQYF. CDR3 nucleotides: TGCAGCTCGGGGTTACGGACAGATACGCAGTATTTT.

This clonotype has only a few counts. The chain carries TRBV9 and TRBJ2-3; D assignment may be TRBD1 or TRBD2 (5 bases each). This CDR3 is 15 amino acids long. Germline assignment: CDR1 SGDLS and CDR2 YYNGEE. Trimming stripped 1 base from V and 4 bases from J, with 13 bases between. CDR3 region: CASSVWDHEADTQYF. Written as DNA, the CDR3 is TGTGCCAGCAGCGTATGGGACCATGAAGCAGATACGCAGTATTTT.

The genes are TRBV5-1 and TRBJ2-5; no clear D. Germline CDR1 SGHRS, CDR2 YFSETQ. The CDR3 sequence is 14 residues long. The germline V and J ends were trimmed by 2 bases and 4 bases, with 12 bases remaining between them. CDR3 sequence reads: CASSFASWGETQYF. The CDR3 region has the DNA TGCGCCAGCAGCTTCGCGTCCTGGGGAGAGACCCAGTACTTC.

The rearrangement links TRBV20-1 to TRBJ2-1; D unclear. Trimming took off 6 bases at V and 3 bases at J, with 6 bases between the two ends. The V gene's germline CDR1 is DFQATT and CDR2 SNEGSKA (reference sequence). CDR3 size: 11 residues. This chain's CDR3 is CSAEVYNEQFF. In DNA form, the CDR3 reads TGCAGTGCCGAAGTCTACAATGAGCAGTTCTTC.

Note on this clonotype: A much larger clone differs from this one at a single base, so this may be a read error. The chain uses TRBV7-9 and TRBJ2-1; D possibly corresponds to TRBD1 (5 bases). Between the trimmed V and J ends, which lost 5 bases and 0 bases, there was a span of 11 bases. Germline assignment: CDR1 SEHNR and CDR2 FQNEAQ (reference sequence). The CDR3 contains 15 residues. The CDR3 is CASSPDTGSYNEQFF. CDR3 bases: TGTGCCAGCAGCCCGGACACGGGCTCCTACAATGAGCAGTTCTTC.